This T cell receptor beta chain was documented in a study of cytomegalovirus exposure and HLA in healthy donors. The study, taken as a whole, reports: As a later analysis showed, a missense DCLRE1C variant was linked to trimming of TCR beta V- and J-genes.

PCR was performed using 60 Vbeta and 13 Jbeta primers. TCRdb's copy holds only in-frame clones and misses some; the assay was immunoSEQ multiplex PCR. The sample comprises 200,000 to 250,000 clones, 70% to 80% of which are singletons, and roughly a sixth rests with the top ten. Regarding this clone: What it recognizes is unknown.

The sequence came from a man aged 35-49 years in good health and CMV-seronegative. The sample taken for sequencing was PBMCs.

The CDR3 DNA reads as TGTGCCAGCAGCGGTCCCGGGGGGGATACGCAGTATTTT. Its protein product is CASSGPGGDTQYF. The J gene is TRBJ2-3, the V gene TRBV5-4; the match to TRBD2 covers 7 bases. The V gene's germline CDR1 is SGHNT and CDR2 YYREEE (reference sequence). Germline trimming cut 4 bases from V and 6 bases from J; bases unmatched to any gene: 5. The CDR3 is 13 amino acids.